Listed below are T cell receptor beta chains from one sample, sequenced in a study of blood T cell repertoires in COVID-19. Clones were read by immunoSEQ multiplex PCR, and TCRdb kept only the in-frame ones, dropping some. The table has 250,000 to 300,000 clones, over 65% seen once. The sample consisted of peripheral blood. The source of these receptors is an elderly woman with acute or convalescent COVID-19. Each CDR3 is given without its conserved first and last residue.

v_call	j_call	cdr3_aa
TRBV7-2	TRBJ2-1	ASTVRAGGYNEQF
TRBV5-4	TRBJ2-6	ASSFGGSGANVLT
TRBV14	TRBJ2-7	ASSHWVAGAYEQY
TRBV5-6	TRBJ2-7	ASSSSVQGILEEQY
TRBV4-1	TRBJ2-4	ASSPTPRGNIQY
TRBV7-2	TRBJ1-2	ASSLAGQSYGYT
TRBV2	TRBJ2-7	ASTVAGGDSYEQY
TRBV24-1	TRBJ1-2	ATSAGSDYGYT
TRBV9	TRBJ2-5	ASSVVPGGVQTQY
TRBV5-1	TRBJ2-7	ASSSSSYEQY
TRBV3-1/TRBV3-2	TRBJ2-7	ASSQDSPSRARYEQY
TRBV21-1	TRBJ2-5	ASNGMGETQY
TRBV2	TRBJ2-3	ASSVGDTQY
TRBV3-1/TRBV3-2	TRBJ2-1	ASSQAGTSGSGEQF
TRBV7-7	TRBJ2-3	ASSPTSILGTDTQY
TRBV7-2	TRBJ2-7	ASSRYRDRGEQY
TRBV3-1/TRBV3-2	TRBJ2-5	ASSPTSGTGGTQY
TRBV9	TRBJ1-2	ASSDTGRRRGYT
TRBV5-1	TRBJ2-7	ASSFGTGYEQY
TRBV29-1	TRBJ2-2	SVPGTGNTGELF
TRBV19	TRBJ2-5	ASSLGLAGGRETQY
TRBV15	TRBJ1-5	ATSRDLGPHQPQH
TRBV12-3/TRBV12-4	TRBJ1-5	ASSLGQGQPQH
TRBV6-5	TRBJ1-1	ASTTDGQGNTEAF
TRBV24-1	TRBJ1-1	ATAVNYTEAF
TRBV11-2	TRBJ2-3	ASSPLTSGTSTDTQY
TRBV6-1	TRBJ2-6	ASSERTGGNSGANVLT
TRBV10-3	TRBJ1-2	AISSGGQEANYGYT